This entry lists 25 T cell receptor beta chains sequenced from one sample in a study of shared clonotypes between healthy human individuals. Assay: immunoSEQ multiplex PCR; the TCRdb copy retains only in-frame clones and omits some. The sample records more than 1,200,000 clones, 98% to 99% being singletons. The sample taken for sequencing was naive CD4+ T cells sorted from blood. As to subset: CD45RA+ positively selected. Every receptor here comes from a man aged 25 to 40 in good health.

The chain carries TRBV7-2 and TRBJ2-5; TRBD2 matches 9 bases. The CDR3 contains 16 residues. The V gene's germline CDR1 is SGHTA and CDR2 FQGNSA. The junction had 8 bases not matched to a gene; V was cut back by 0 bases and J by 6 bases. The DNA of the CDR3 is TGTGCCAGCAGCTTAGCGGGAGCGGGAGGTGGAAAGACCCAGTACTTC. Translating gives CASSLAGAGGGKTQYF.

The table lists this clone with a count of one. CDR3 amino acids: CASSQTSGPPGQFF. The CDR3 DNA reads TGTGCCAGCAGCCAAACTAGCGGCCCCCCGGGGCAGTTCTTC. This rearrangement joins TRBV13 to TRBJ2-1; 8 positions match TRBD2. The trim removed 5 bases at V and 12 bases at J, leaving 12 bases unmatched. The CDR3 has 14 residues. Looked up from germline, CDR1 is PRHDT and CDR2 is FYEKMQ (reference sequence).

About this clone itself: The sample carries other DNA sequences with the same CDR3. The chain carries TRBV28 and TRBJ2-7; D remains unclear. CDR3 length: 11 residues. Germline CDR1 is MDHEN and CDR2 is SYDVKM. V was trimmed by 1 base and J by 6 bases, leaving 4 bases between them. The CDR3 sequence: CASSLFGEQYF. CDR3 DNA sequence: TGTGCCAGCAGTTTATTCGGCGAGCAGTACTTC.

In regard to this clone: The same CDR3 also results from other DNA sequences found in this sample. CDR3 in amino acids: CASSLRGYGYTF. In DNA, the CDR3 is TGTGCCAGCAGCTTACGAGGGTATGGCTACACCTTC. The chain carries TRBV7-9 and TRBJ1-2; no firm D call. Germline V gene lookup returns CDR1 SEHNR and CDR2 FQNEAQ (reference sequence). The CDR3 runs to 12 residues. The V and J ends lost 2 bases and 5 bases respectively, with 6 bases between them.

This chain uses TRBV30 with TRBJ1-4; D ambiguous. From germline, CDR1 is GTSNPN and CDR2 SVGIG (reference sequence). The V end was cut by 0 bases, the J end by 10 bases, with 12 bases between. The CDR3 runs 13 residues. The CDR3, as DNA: TGTGCCTGGAGTGTAGATGGGCGTGCAAAACTGTTTTTT. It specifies CAWSVDGRAKLFF. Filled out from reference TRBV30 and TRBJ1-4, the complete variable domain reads SQTIHQWPATLVQPVGSPLSLECTVEGTSNPNLYWYRQAAGRGLQLLFYSVGIGQISSEVPQNLSASRPQDRQFILSSKKLLLSDSGFYLCAWSVDGRAKLFFGSGTQLSVL.

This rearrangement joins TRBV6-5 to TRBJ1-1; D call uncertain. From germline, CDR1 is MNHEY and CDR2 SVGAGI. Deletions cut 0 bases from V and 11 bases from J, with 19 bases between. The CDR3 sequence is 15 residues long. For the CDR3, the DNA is TGTGCCAGCAGTTACTCGAATACCGGCCGCCTGGGGGCTTTCTTT. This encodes CASSYSNTGRLGAFF.

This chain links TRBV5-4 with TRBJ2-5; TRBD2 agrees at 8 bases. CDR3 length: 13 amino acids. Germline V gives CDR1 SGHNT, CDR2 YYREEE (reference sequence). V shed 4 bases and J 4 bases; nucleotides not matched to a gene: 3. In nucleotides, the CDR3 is TGTGCCAGCAGCCGGACTAGCAGAGAGACCCAGTACTTC. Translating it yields CASSRTSRETQYF.

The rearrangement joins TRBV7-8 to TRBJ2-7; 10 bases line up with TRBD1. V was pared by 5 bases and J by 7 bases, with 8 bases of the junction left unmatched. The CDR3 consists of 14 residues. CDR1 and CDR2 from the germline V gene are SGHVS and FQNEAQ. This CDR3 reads CASSKPGQGMEQYF. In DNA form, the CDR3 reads TGTGCCAGCAGCAAACCGGGACAGGGGATGGAGCAGTACTTC.

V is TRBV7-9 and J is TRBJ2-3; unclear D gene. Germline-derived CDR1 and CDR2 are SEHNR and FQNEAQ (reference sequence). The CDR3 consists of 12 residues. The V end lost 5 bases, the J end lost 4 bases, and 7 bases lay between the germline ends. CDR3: CASSGFADTQYF. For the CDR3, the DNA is TGTGCCAGCAGCGGATTTGCAGATACGCAGTATTTT.

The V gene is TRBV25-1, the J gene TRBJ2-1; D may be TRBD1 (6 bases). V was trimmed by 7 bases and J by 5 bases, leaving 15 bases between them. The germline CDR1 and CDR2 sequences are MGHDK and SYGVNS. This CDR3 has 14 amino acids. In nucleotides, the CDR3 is TGTGCCAGCAATCCAATTCACAGGGACAATGAGCAGTTCTTC. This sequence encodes CASNPIHRDNEQFF.

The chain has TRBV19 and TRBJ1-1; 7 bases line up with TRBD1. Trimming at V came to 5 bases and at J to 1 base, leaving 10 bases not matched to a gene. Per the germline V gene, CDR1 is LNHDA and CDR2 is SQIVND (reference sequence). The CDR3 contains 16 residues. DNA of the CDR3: TGTGCCAGTAGTCCCCTTAGTCGGACAGGGAACACTGAAGCTTTCTTT. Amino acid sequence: CASSPLSRTGNTEAFF.

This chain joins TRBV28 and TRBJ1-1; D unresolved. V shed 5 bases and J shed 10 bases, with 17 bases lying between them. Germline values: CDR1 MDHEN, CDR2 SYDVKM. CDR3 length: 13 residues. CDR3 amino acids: CASSPHRAQSAFF. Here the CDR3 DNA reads TGTGCCAGCAGTCCCCACCGAGCGCAATCAGCTTTCTTT.

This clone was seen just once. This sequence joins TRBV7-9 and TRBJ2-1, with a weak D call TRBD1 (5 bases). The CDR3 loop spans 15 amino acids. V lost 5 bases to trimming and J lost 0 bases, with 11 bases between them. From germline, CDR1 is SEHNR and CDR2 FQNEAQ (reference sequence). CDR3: CASSPDTSSYNEQFF. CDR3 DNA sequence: TGTGCCAGCAGCCCGGACACGAGCTCCTACAATGAGCAGTTCTTC.

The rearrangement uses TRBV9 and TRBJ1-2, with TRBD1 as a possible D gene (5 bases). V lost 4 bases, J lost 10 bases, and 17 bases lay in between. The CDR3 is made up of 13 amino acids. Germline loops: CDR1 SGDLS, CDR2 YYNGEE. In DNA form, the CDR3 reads TGTGCCAGCAGCCTCTCCCCGGCAGGGCCCTACACCTTC. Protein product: CASSLSPAGPYTF.

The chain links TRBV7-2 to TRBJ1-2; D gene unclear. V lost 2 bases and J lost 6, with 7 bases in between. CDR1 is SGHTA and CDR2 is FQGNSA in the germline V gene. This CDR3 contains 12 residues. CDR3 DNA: TGTGCCAGCAGCTTATTACAGAATGGCTACACCTTC. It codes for CASSLLQNGYTF.

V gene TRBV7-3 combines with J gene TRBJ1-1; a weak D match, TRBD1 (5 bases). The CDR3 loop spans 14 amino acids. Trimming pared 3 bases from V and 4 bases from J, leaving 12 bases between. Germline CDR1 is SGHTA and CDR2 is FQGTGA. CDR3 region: CASSFGGTGTEAFF. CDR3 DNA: TGTGCCAGCAGCTTTGGGGGGACCGGCACTGAAGCTTTCTTT.

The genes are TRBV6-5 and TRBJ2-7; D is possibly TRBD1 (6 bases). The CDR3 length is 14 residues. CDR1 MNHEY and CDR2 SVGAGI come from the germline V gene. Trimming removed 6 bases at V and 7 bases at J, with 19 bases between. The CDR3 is CASSNLLQGREQYF. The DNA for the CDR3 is TGTGCCAGCAGCAACCTGCTTCAGGGGAGAGAGCAGTACTTC.

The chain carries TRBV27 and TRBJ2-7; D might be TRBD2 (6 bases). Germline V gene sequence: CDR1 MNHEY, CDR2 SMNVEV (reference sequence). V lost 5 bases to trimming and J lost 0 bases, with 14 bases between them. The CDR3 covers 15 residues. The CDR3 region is CASSHLALLSYEQYF. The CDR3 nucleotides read TGTGCCAGCAGTCATCTAGCGCTCCTCTCCTACGAGCAGTACTTC.

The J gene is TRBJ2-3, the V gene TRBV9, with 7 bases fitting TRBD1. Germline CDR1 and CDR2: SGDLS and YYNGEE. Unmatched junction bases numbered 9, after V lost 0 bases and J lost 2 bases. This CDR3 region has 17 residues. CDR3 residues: CASSVGPRQGITDTQYF. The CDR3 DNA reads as TGTGCCAGCAGCGTAGGGCCGAGACAGGGTATCACAGATACGCAGTATTTT.

The CDR3 region has the DNA TGTGCCAGCAGCTTATGGCTAGGGCAATCCTCTGGAAACACCATATATTTT. Its protein is CASSLWLGQSSGNTIYF. This chain connects TRBV7-9 to TRBJ1-3; D is unclear. The CDR3 is 17 amino acids. Per the germline V gene, CDR1 is SEHNR and CDR2 is FQNEAQ (reference sequence). Trimming took 2 bases from V and 0 from J, leaving 14 bases between them.

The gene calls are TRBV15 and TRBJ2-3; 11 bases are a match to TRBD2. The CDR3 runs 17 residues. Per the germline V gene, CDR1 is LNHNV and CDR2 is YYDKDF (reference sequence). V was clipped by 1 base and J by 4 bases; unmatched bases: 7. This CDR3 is CATSRGPGLAVSDTQYF. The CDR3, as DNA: TGTGCCACCAGCAGAGGACCGGGACTAGCGGTTTCAGATACGCAGTATTTT. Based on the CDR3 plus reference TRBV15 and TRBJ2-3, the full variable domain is DAMVIQNPRYQVTQFGKPVTLSCSQTLNHNVMYWYQQKSSQAPKLLFHYYDKDFNNEADTPDNFQSRRPNTSFCFLDIRSPGLGDTAMYLCATSRGPGLAVSDTQYFGPGTRLTVL.

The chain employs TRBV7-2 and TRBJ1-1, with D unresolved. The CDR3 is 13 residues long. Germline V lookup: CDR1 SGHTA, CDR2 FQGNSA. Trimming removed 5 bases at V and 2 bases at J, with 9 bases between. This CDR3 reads CASSGSPNTEAFF. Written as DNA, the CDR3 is TGTGCCAGCAGCGGGAGCCCTAACACTGAAGCTTTCTTT.

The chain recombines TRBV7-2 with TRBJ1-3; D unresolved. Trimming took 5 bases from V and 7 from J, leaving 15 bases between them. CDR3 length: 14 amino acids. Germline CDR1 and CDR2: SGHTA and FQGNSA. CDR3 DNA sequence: TGTGCCAGCAGCCAGATGCAGGCGCCGAACACCATATATTTT. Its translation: CASSQMQAPNTIYF.

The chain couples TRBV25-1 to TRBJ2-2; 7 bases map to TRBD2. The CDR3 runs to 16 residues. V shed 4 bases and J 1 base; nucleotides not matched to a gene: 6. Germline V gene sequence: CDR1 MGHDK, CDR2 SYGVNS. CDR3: CASSVMGGGNTGELFF. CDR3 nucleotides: TGTGCCAGCAGTGTTATGGGCGGGGGGAACACCGGGGAGCTGTTTTTT.

The chain's CDR3 is CASSPPSGQVGLAYGYTF. CDR3 nucleotides: TGCGCCAGCAGCCCACCAAGTGGGCAGGTGGGGCTTGCCTATGGCTACACCTTC. The chain links TRBV4-1 to TRBJ1-2; D may be TRBD1 (5 bases). Per germline, CDR1 MGHRA and CDR2 YSYEKL. The CDR3 runs to 18 residues. The V and J ends lost 4 bases and 4 bases respectively, with 25 bases between them.